The 10 T cell receptor beta chains below come from one sample, sequenced in a study of CD8 T cells in ankylosing spondylitis. TCRdb analysed the 5' RACE reads with MiXCR anew, one entry per CDR3 protein. This table holds hundreds of thousands of distinct CDR3 sequences, 25% to 30% found once. Their cognate antigens are unknown. The study's findings and limits: In ankylosing spondylitis blood, a motif of roughly eight highly homologous TCR beta variants appeared characteristic.

Sequenced sample: blood, either unsorted or a sorted T cell fraction (not recorded which). These receptor sequences come from a male donor with ankylosing spondylitis.

The chain uses TRBV11-2 and TRBJ2-3; D is undetermined. V gave up 0 bases and J gave up 1 base, with 5 bases separating them. The CDR3 consists of 14 residues. Germline V gene data show CDR1 as SGHAT and CDR2 as FQNNGV. The CDR3 is CASSLESGTDTQYF. The CDR3 bases are TGTGCCAGCAGCTTAGAATCTGGCACAGATACGCAGTATTTT.

The gene calls are TRBV7-2 and TRBJ2-3, with D possibly being TRBD1 (6 bases). In germline, CDR1 is SGHTA, CDR2 FQGNSA. The CDR3 contains 17 residues. The V gene lost 2 bases and the J gene lost 2 bases, with 17 bases spanning the gap. The CDR3 spells CASSLRGSFSPTDTQYF. CDR3 DNA sequence: TGTGCCAGCAGCTTAAGGGGGAGTTTTAGCCCCACAGATACGCAGTATTTT.

This chain uses TRBV15 with TRBJ1-2, with D tentatively TRBD1 (5 bases). The CDR3 loop spans 12 amino acids. Germline lookup yields CDR1 LNHNV and CDR2 YYDKDF (reference sequence). The V end was cut by 5 bases, the J end by 4 bases, with 8 bases between. CDR3 DNA sequence: TGTGCCACCAGCGGGGCCGGCTATGGCTACACCTTC. Encoded protein: CATSGAGYGYTF.

This clonotype showed up just a few times. This sequence joins TRBV3-1 and TRBJ2-1; the D is unclear. Germline V gives CDR1 LGHDT, CDR2 YNNKEL (reference sequence). Trimming left V 3 bases short and J 5 bases short, with 8 bases between. The CDR3 runs to 13 residues. As DNA, the CDR3 is TGTGCCAGCAGCCACTACCCTAACAATGAGCAGTTCTTC. Amino acid sequence: CASSHYPNNEQFF.

The rearrangement joins TRBV29-1 to TRBJ2-7; no definite D call. This CDR3 spans 15 amino acids. Germline lookup yields CDR1 SQVTM and CDR2 ANQGSEA. With 6 bases removed from V and 0 bases from J, the gap between germline ends came to 18 bases. Here the CDR3 DNA reads TGCAGCGTGGATCCTTATGCGTTAAGCTCCTACGAGCAGTACTTC. This sequence encodes CSVDPYALSSYEQYF.

This clonotype was detected a few times. The chain links TRBV12-3 or TRBV12-4 to TRBJ2-3; 7 bases map to TRBD1. The trim removed 6 bases at V and 2 bases at J, leaving 5 bases unmatched. The CDR3 loop spans 14 amino acids. The CDR3 DNA is TGTGCCAGCAGGCCGACAGGGAACACAGATACGCAGTATTTT. It codes for CASRPTGNTDTQYF.

In DNA form, the CDR3 reads TGTGCCAGCAGCCCAGTGGGCGGGGCAAACAATGAGCAGTTCTTC. Translation gives CASSPVGGANNEQFF. The chain has TRBV11-2 and TRBJ2-1, with D possibly matching TRBD2 (6 bases). This CDR3 has 15 amino acids. V lost 5 bases, J lost 5 bases, and 16 bases lay in between. The germline CDR1 and CDR2 sequences are SGHAT and FQNNGV.

The chain recombines TRBV7-9 with TRBJ1-1; no firm D call. Germline CDR1 and CDR2: SEHNR and FQNEAQ (reference sequence). V was clipped by 5 bases and J by 1 base, with 17 bases between them. CDR3 length equals 16 residues. The CDR3 nucleotides are TGTGCCAGCAGCGGAGCCCCTGGGCGTCCGAACACTGAAGCTTTCTTT. Residues: CASSGAPGRPNTEAFF.

The rearrangement joins TRBV19 to TRBJ1-1; TRBD1 matches at 7 bases. Trimming cost V 4 bases and J 0 bases; bases outside gene matches: 2. Germline CDR1 LNHDA, CDR2 SQIVND (reference sequence). The CDR3 totals 14 residues. The DNA for the CDR3 is TGTGCCAGTAGTACGGGACAGTTGAACACTGAAGCTTTCTTT. This encodes CASSTGQLNTEAFF.

This CDR3 reads CASSLQAGAQETQYF. The CDR3, as DNA: TGTGCCAGCAGCTTACAAGCGGGAGCCCAAGAGACCCAGTACTTC. The genes are TRBV9 and TRBJ2-5; 8 bases are a match to TRBD2. The germline gives CDR1 SGDLS, CDR2 YYNGEE. The J segment lost 1 base and the V segment lost 4 bases, leaving 6 bases of the junction unmatched. CDR3 length equals 15 residues.